The text below deals with one T cell receptor (beta chain). This clonotype was observed many times. No cognate antigen has been identified for it. There are no base qualities to consult, and no much larger clone falls within one base. The TCR beta CDR3 regions were amplified from RNA transcripts. A first-round RT-PCR of the TCR CDR3 used the HTBI primer set with the Qiagen OneStep RT-PCR kit. The libraries were constructed in a second round of multiplex PCR and then size-selected and purified. Sequencing of the libraries was done on an Illumina HiSeq2000 using paired-end 100 bp reads. For the original study's pipeline: SOAPnuke was used to process the raw data, throwing out any read that contained adapters or uncalled bases, had a mean Phred below 15, or lacked an exact constant-primer or identifier match. High-quality paired reads were merged with COPE v1.2.5, and unique nucleotide sequences were defined as clonotypes. Clonotypes were aligned to IMGT TRBV, TRBD and TRBJ reference segments using MiTCR v1.1. Only V-J combinations with frequency above 0.0001, covering about 99% of repertoires, were analysed. The TCS score was defined as F50 (clonal expansion) divided by E x V (chaos), with BLOSUM62-based TCRdist calculated between CDR3 peptides within each V-J. Welch's t-statistics and random forest reduced 450 to 600 V-J features to 13, which were used in a naive Bayes classifier (R e1071). The public reads were quality trimmed at Q25 with fastp and then assembled into clones with MiXCR by TCRdb, keeping productive beta chains. CDR3 protein sequences are deduplicated, and each keeps its most common genes and DNA. The V and J calls and clone size come from TCRdb's table, not from the authors' own analysis. The sample records about 400,000 distinct CDR3 sequences, 15% to 18% of which are singletons. 11% to 15% of the sample goes to the ten largest clones.

Stable Graves' hyperthyroidism was defined as the absence of progression to ophthalmopathy over 18 months of follow-up. The hyperthyroidism patients were between 18 and 65 years old and newly diagnosed, with a disease duration of less than 2 months. Any patient with an uncontrolled infection, another autoimmune disease, pregnancy or lactation was excluded. Diagnoses relied on clinical symptoms, serum thyroxine and TRAb, thyroid ultrasound and orbital computed tomography. Ficoll-Paque density gradient centrifugation was used to isolate PBMCs from about 9.4 ml of fresh peripheral blood. Total RNA was extracted using Trizol reagent, and RNA quality was assessed on an Agilent 2100 Bioanalyzer. The data derive from a study of T cells in Graves' hyperthyroidism and ophthalmopathy (dated by TCRdb to between 2018 and 2021). Regarding the study in general: Peripheral blood samples were taken at the time of initial diagnosis, prior to any treatment. Thyroid tissue and blood T-cell repertoires from several Graves' hyperthyroidism patients were also compared in the study. The approximately 98 discovery patients were randomly divided into training and test sets at a 7:3 ratio. Prospective prediction of ophthalmopathy was tested in an independent validation cohort consisting of under 20 hyperthyroidism patients and some 16 patients who later progressed to ophthalmopathy. The paper describes TCR Vbeta CDR3 sequencing of about 140 peripheral blood samples, made up of some 42 ophthalmopathy patients, approximately 76 hyperthyroidism patients and approximately 17 progressor patients. After blood sampling, hyperthyroidism patients were treated with methimazole at a starting dose of 30 mg daily, and ophthalmopathy patients were treated with high-dose intravenous methylprednisolone. TCR V-J signatures able to tell the groups apart were searched for in a discovery cohort of approximately 95 patients, of whom 40 to 45 had Graves' ophthalmopathy and 57 had stable Graves' hyperthyroidism. Points the paper makes about the study in general: A model built on a 13 V-J signature distinguished ophthalmopathy from stable hyperthyroidism, reaching 87.88% sensitivity and under 84% specificity in cross-validation and 80%/75% in testing. In validation, progression to ophthalmopathy was predicted by the model with nearly 71% sensitivity and 72% to 80% specificity, a median of about 6.4 months before onset. Blood samples also contained most of the expanded thyroid clonotypes (frequency above 0.001), which suggests that blood repertoires may reflect thyroid immune responses. No statistical method was used to set the sample size in advance, and investigators knew the group allocation.

CDR1 and CDR2 (MDHEN, SYDVKM) derive from the germline V gene. The cysteine opens and the phenylalanine closes a CDR3 of 16 amino acids. Only the CDR3 region is kept as DNA, spanning 48 bases read in frame from base 1. V and J are truncated by 5 bases and 8 bases respectively, leaving an intervening sequence of 24 bases. The sequenced sample was blood. The rearrangement combines TRBV28 with TRBJ1-1, with TRBD1 perhaps the D gene, on 5 matching bases. This receptor was identified in a young woman with Graves' hyperthyroidism. CDR3 sequence: CASSTSRDLLGVEAFF. The nucleotides are TGTGCCAGCAGTACCTCCCGGGACCTGTTAGGGGTCGAAGCTTTCTTT. Outside the CDR3, residues come from the reference TRBV28 and TRBJ1-1 proteins, so the full variable domain is: DVKVTQSSRYLVKRTGEKVFLECVQDMDHENMFWYRQDPGLGLRLIYFSYDVKMKEKGDIPEGYSVSREKKERFSLILESASTNQTSMYLCASSTSRDLLGVEAFFGQGTRLTVV.